Following are 22 T cell receptor beta chains from one sample sequenced in a study of response to subunit inactivated influenza vaccine (dated by TCRdb to 2017 to 2018). The library was built by means of RT-PCR. TCRdb records Illumina HiSeq 2500 as the sequencer. TCRdb trimmed the raw reads at Q25, called clones with MiXCR and kept productive beta chains. Every entry covers one CDR3 protein and lists the most common genes and DNA from its rows. The sample table contains about 520,000 distinct CDR3 sequences; only one count was recorded for less than 7.5% of them. In total, the top ten clones hold around 13% of the sample. The material was PBMCs from blood, obtained 23 to 25 months after vaccination. The receptor set was obtained from a man between 50 and 75 years old who received an inactivated influenza vaccine. Donor details come from another sample of the same person, matched by shared clones.

This clonotype was recorded many times. The rearrangement links TRBV14 to TRBJ1-1; perhaps TRBD1 as D (5 bases). V dropped 4 bases and J dropped 1 base, with 13 bases sitting between them. The CDR3 sequence is 15 residues long. CDR1 and CDR2 (germline): SGHDN, FVKESK. This chain's CDR3 is CASSPLIQANTEAFF. CDR3 sequence (DNA): TGTGCCAGCAGCCCTTTAATACAGGCGAACACTGAAGCTTTCTTT.

The table lists this clonotype with many counts. This chain links TRBV7-2 with TRBJ1-3, with 7 positions matching TRBD1. CDR3 length: 16 amino acids. Trimming removed 4 bases from V and 4 bases from J; junction bases left unmatched: 10. In germline, CDR1 is SGHTA, CDR2 FQGNSA. CDR3 sequence (DNA): TGTGCCAGCAGCTCCTCAGGGGGAGCGGCGGGAAACACCATATATTTT. It translates to CASSSSGGAAGNTIYF.

This clonotype has more than one count but fewer than ten. J is TRBJ2-7 and V is TRBV7-9, with a tentative D call TRBD1 (5 bases). This CDR3 comprises 15 residues. CDR1 and CDR2 from the germline V gene are SEHNR and FQNEAQ (reference sequence). V was cut by 3 bases and J by 3 bases, with 15 bases left in between. In DNA form, the CDR3 reads TGTGCCAGCAGCTTGGCATGGGGCAGGGACTACGAGCAGTACTTC. Encoded protein: CASSLAWGRDYEQYF.

CDR3 DNA: TGTGCCACCAGCAGCTCCGGGACGGAGGGTGAAAAACTGTTTTTT. Translation gives CATSSSGTEGEKLFF. V is TRBV15 and J is TRBJ1-4, with D maybe TRBD1 (5 bases). The CDR3 is 15 amino acids. Trimming left V 3 bases short and J 7 bases short, with 15 bases between. CDR1 is LNHNV, CDR2 YYDKDF, per germline (reference sequence).

This chain joins TRBV21-1 and TRBJ1-1; the table's D call of TRBD1 was not tested on the DNA. TRBV21-1 is classified as a pseudogene. The CDR3 is 17 amino acids. The CDR3: CASKNGTGRKMNTEAFF. CDR3 DNA: TGTGCCAGCAAAAACGGGACAGGGAGAAAGATGAACACTGAAGCTTTCTTT.

The V gene is TRBV29-1, the J gene TRBJ1-1; D unclear. This CDR3 has 15 amino acids. The germline V gene has CDR1 SQVTM and CDR2 ANQGSEA. V dropped 4 bases and J dropped 1 base, with 16 bases sitting between them. The CDR3 here is CSVGRRRGGNTEAFF. DNA for the CDR3: TGCAGCGTTGGCAGACGGAGAGGCGGGAACACTGAAGCTTTCTTT.

The chain combines TRBV5-6 with TRBJ2-7; 9 bases map to TRBD2. Germline-derived CDR1 and CDR2 are SGHDT and YYEEEE. This CDR3 region has 17 residues. Unmatched junction bases numbered 11, after V lost 0 bases and J lost 4 bases. The CDR3 nucleotides read TGTGCCAGCAGCTTGGCAGCGCTAGCGGGGAATGTTTACGAGCAGTACTTC. Its protein is CASSLAALAGNVYEQYF.

The chain links TRBV20-1 to TRBJ1-4; D is ambiguous. Germline lookup yields CDR1 DFQATT and CDR2 SNEGSKA (reference sequence). The CDR3 runs 12 residues. V shed 0 bases and J shed 9 bases, with 8 bases lying between them. CDR3 loop: CSARERMKKLFF. In DNA, the CDR3 is TGCAGTGCTAGAGAAAGGATGAAAAAACTGTTTTTT.

The rearrangement links TRBV5-1 to TRBJ1-3; D unresolved. CDR1 and CDR2 (germline): SGHRS, YFSETQ. With 7 bases removed from V and 3 bases from J, the gap between germline ends came to 14 bases. The length of the CDR3 is 14 residues. This chain's CDR3 is CASPDGRFGNTIYF. Written as DNA, the CDR3 is TGCGCCAGCCCGGACGGGAGATTTGGAAACACCATATATTTT.

This clonotype was found many times. This chain uses TRBV3-1 with TRBJ1-4; D possibly corresponds to TRBD1 (5 bases). The CDR3 loop spans 15 amino acids. Trimming left V 3 bases short and J 8 bases short, with 16 bases between. Germline-derived CDR1 and CDR2 are LGHDT and YNNKEL (reference sequence). The CDR3 DNA reads TGTGCCAGCAGCCATCGGGGGGTACGCGGGGAAAAACTGTTTTTT. This translates into CASSHRGVRGEKLFF. The full variable domain, its missing parts supplied by reference TRBV3-1 and TRBJ1-4, is DTAVSQTPKYLVTQMGNDKSIKCEQNLGHDTMYWYKQDSKKFLKIMFSYNNKELIINETVPNRFSPKSPDKAHLNLHINSLELGDSAVYFCASSHRGVRGEKLFFGSGTQLSVL.

In its sample, this clonotype was seen many times. The rearrangement joins TRBV28 to TRBJ1-6, with 7 bases lining up with TRBD1. Germline loops: CDR1 MDHEN, CDR2 SYDVKM. The J segment lost 6 bases and the V segment lost 6 bases, leaving 2 bases of the junction unmatched. This CDR3 has 13 residues. CDR3 bases: TGTGCCAGCAGGGACAGGAGTAATTCACCCCTCCACTTT. Translated: CASRDRSNSPLHF.

V usage is TRBV5-6 and J usage is TRBJ2-2, with 7 bases matching TRBD1. The CDR3 spans 15 residues. J was trimmed by 0 bases and V by 4 bases; bases with no gene match: 3. Per the germline V gene, CDR1 is SGHDT and CDR2 is YYEEEE. The DNA for the CDR3 is TGTGCCAGCAGCAGGGACAGTTCGAACACCGGGGAGCTGTTTTTT. This gives the protein CASSRDSSNTGELFF. The variable domain in full, completed from reference TRBV5-6 and TRBJ2-2, reads DAGVTQSPTHLIKTRGQQVTLRCSPKSGHDTVSWYQQALGQGPQFIFQYYEEEERQRGNFPDRFSGHQFPNYSSELNVNALLLGDSALYLCASSRDSSNTGELFFGEGSRLTVL.

CDR3 region: CASSQDVAGTPYEQYF. The CDR3 coding sequence is TGCGCCAGCAGCCAAGACGTAGCGGGGACTCCCTACGAGCAGTACTTC. The rearrangement links TRBV4-1 to TRBJ2-7; 8 bases align to TRBD2. V gave up 0 bases and J gave up 2 bases; unmatched junction bases: 6. The CDR3 covers 16 residues. The germline V gene has CDR1 MGHRA and CDR2 YSYEKL.

The chain employs TRBV6-1 and TRBJ2-1; 9 bases match TRBD2. Germline CDR1 and CDR2: MNHNS and SASEGT. This CDR3 is 16 amino acids long. Trimming took 8 bases from V and 4 from J; bases not matched to a gene: 12. The CDR3 DNA reads TGTGCCAGCCTGTGGGGCAGCGGGAGGAGGTACAATGAGCAGTTCTTC. Protein sequence: CASLWGSGRRYNEQFF.

This chain links TRBV30 with TRBJ1-6; no clear D gene. The V end was cut by 4 bases, the J end by 0 bases, with 10 bases between. CDR1 is GTSNPN, CDR2 SVGIG, per germline (reference sequence). The CDR3 consists of 15 residues. CDR3 protein: CAWTGSGSYNSPLHF. In DNA form, the CDR3 reads TGTGCCTGGACTGGTTCCGGCTCCTATAATTCACCCCTCCACTTT.

This clonotype was observed many times. J is TRBJ2-7 and V is TRBV29-1; 9 bases map to TRBD2. The CDR3 runs 13 residues. Germline V CDR1 and CDR2: SQVTM, ANQGSEA. V lost 5 bases, J lost 6 bases, and 8 bases stayed unmatched. DNA for the CDR3: TGCAGCGTTATGGGGCTAGCGGGACTCGAGCAGTACTTC. Amino acid sequence: CSVMGLAGLEQYF.

The chain recombines TRBV9 with TRBJ1-5; 8 nucleotides line up with TRBD1. Trimming removed 4 bases from V and 0 bases from J; junction bases left unmatched: 3. The CDR3 is 15 residues long. The germline gives CDR1 SGDLS, CDR2 YYNGEE. CDR3 residues: CASSTTGASNQPQHF. The DNA for the CDR3 is TGTGCCAGCAGCACGACAGGGGCTAGCAATCAGCCCCAGCATTTT. The whole variable domain, filled in from reference TRBV9 and TRBJ1-5, reads DSGVTQTPKHLITATGQRVTLRCSPRSGDLSVYWYQQSLDQGLQFLIQYYNGEERAKGNILERFSAQQFPDLHSELNLSSLELGDSALYFCASSTTGASNQPQHFGDGTRLSIL.

V is TRBV6-1 and J is TRBJ2-1; 8 bases line up with TRBD2. The CDR3 loop spans 16 amino acids. The trim removed 4 bases at V and 2 bases at J, leaving 7 bases unmatched. Germline assignment: CDR1 MNHNS and CDR2 SASEGT. This CDR3 is CASSGILAETYNEQFF. DNA of the CDR3: TGTGCCAGCAGTGGAATACTAGCGGAAACCTACAATGAGCAGTTCTTC.

V is TRBV5-1 and J is TRBJ2-7; D gene unclear. Germline values: CDR1 SGHRS, CDR2 YFSETQ. V lost 7 bases and J lost 2, with 10 bases in between. There are 12 residues in the CDR3. CDR3 sequence reads: CASGTTTYEQYF. CDR3 DNA sequence: TGCGCCAGCGGAACAACCACCTACGAGCAGTACTTC.

The chain employs TRBV20-1 and TRBJ1-1, with TRBD1 as a possible D gene (5 bases). The CDR3 totals 14 residues. From germline, CDR1 is DFQATT and CDR2 SNEGSKA (reference sequence). V lost 0 bases to trimming and J lost 1 base, with 9 bases between them. As DNA, the CDR3 is TGCAGTGCTAGAGATCCGGGGGGGAACACTGAAGCTTTCTTT. It translates to CSARDPGGNTEAFF.

The sample holds a few counts of this clonotype. The rearrangement links TRBV12-3 or TRBV12-4 to TRBJ2-1; 9 nucleotides agree with TRBD2. V shed 4 bases and J 1 base; nucleotides not matched to a gene: 5. The CDR3 length is 16 residues. The CDR3 nucleotides read TGTGCCAGCAGTTACCTTAGCGGGGGTTCCTACAATGAGCAGTTCTTC. Its translation: CASSYLSGGSYNEQFF.

The chain recombines TRBV27 with TRBJ1-5; D remains ambiguous. The CDR3 is 15 amino acids. Germline V gene data show CDR1 as MNHEY and CDR2 as SMNVEV (reference sequence). V was trimmed by 3 bases and J by 0 bases, leaving 9 bases between them. The CDR3 DNA reads TGTGCCAGCAGTTTGAAGCAATATAGCAATCAGCCCCAGCATTTT. Translating it yields CASSLKQYSNQPQHF.